This passage covers 23 T cell receptor beta chains from one sample sequenced in a study of blood T cell repertoires in COVID-19. Method: immunoSEQ multiplex PCR; TCRdb's copy keeps in-frame clones and lacks some. This sample has 80,000 to 100,000 clones; approximately 86% occur once, and the top ten carry 10%. Sequences were obtained from peripheral blood. The receptors stem from a man aged 45-65 years with acute or convalescent COVID-19.

The chain recombines TRBV5-1 with TRBJ2-1; 9 bases are shared with TRBD2. V shed 5 bases, J shed 5 bases, and the junction held 11 bases outside the gene matches. CDR3 length: 16 amino acids. Germline CDR1 SGHRS, CDR2 YFSETQ. CDR3 bases: TGCGCCAGCAGTACCGGGGGTAGCGGGAGTCACAATGAGCAGTTCTTC. It encodes CASSTGGSGSHNEQFF.

The V gene is TRBV11-3, the J gene TRBJ2-3, with 15 bases identical to TRBD2. V was clipped by 5 bases and J by 5 bases; unmatched bases: 5. Germline CDR1 reads SGHNT; CDR2 reads YENEEA. The CDR3 contains 16 residues. CDR3 in DNA: TGTGCCAGCAGCCCAAGGGGACTAGCGGGAGGAGATACGCAGTATTTT. Translation: CASSPRGLAGGDTQYF. Variable domain in full (rest from reference TRBV11-3 and TRBJ2-3): EAGVVQSPRYKIIEKKQPVAFWCNPISGHNTLYWYLQNLGQGPELLIRYENEEAVDDSQLPKDRFSAERLKGVDSTLKIQPAELGDSAVYLCASSPRGLAGGDTQYFGPGTRLTVL.

The V and J genes are TRBV12-3 or TRBV12-4 and TRBJ1-2; TRBD1 is a possible D gene (5 bases). The CDR3 contains 12 residues. V was cut by 8 bases and J by 7 bases, with 14 bases left in between. The CDR3 DNA reads TGTGCCAGCCTGGGAGGGGATACTGGCTACACCTTC. Its protein is CASLGGDTGYTF.

The CDR3 coding sequence is TGTGCCAGCAGCTTAGGGGGGACAGAGCAGTACTTC. Protein: CASSLGGTEQYF. The gene calls are TRBV11-2 and TRBJ2-5; 7 bases match TRBD1. This CDR3 contains 12 residues. The junction had 4 bases not matched to a gene; V was cut back by 1 base and J by 11 bases. The germline V gene encodes CDR1 SGHAT and CDR2 FQNNGV.

This clone showed up just a few times. DNA of the CDR3: TGTGCCAGCAGCTTGGATTTTGAGGGAAACACCATATATTTT. Its translation: CASSLDFEGNTIYF. The chain uses TRBV5-6 and TRBJ1-3; no clear D. Germline V gene sequence: CDR1 SGHDT, CDR2 YYEEEE. The V and J ends lost 0 bases and 4 bases respectively, with 8 bases between them. The CDR3 sequence is 14 residues long.

The J gene is TRBJ2-5, the V gene TRBV24-1, with D possibly TRBD2 on 5 matching bases. In germline, CDR1 is KGHDR, CDR2 SFDVKD. V shed 4 bases and J shed 5 bases, with 10 bases lying between them. There are 13 residues in the CDR3. CDR3 in DNA: TGTGCCACCAGTGAGGGCCCGGGGGAGACCCAGTACTTC. Translation: CATSEGPGETQYF.

This chain uses TRBV9 with TRBJ2-7; 8 bases are a match to TRBD2. There are 19 residues in the CDR3. The V segment lost 4 bases and the J segment 6 bases; nucleotides outside the gene matches: 24. Germline lookup yields CDR1 SGDLS and CDR2 YYNGEE. The CDR3 region has the DNA TGTGCCAGCAGCCCCACACCGGGACCTCCGGGACTAGAAGCGAGCGAGCAGTACTTC. Translating it yields CASSPTPGPPGLEASEQYF.

The chain carries TRBV6-4 and TRBJ1-2, with 8 positions matching TRBD1. CDR3 size: 14 residues. Germline loops: CDR1 MRHNA, CDR2 SNTAGT. The V segment lost 6 bases and the J segment 4 bases; nucleotides outside the gene matches: 7. The CDR3 region has the DNA TGTGCCAGCAGCTCTTGGACAGGGAGCTATGGCTACACCTTC. Residues: CASSSWTGSYGYTF.

This chain uses TRBV6-5 with TRBJ1-3; tentatively, D is TRBD1 (6 bases). The CDR3 is made up of 16 amino acids. Per germline, CDR1 MNHEY and CDR2 SVGAGI. The germline V and J ends were trimmed by 4 bases and 0 bases, with 13 bases remaining between them. The CDR3 DNA reads TGTGCCAGCAGTTTCCGGGGACAAAGCTCTGGAAACACCATATATTTT. Residues: CASSFRGQSSGNTIYF.

The chain uses TRBV25-1 and TRBJ2-1; TRBD2 might be the D (5 bases). The CDR3 is made up of 14 amino acids. The V gene lost 3 bases and the J gene lost 8 bases, with 14 bases spanning the gap. Germline lookup yields CDR1 MGHDK and CDR2 SYGVNS. The CDR3 is CASSDRVPADEQFF. Written as DNA, the CDR3 is TGTGCCAGCAGTGATCGGGTCCCAGCGGATGAGCAGTTCTTC.

The chain links TRBV28 to TRBJ2-1; D uncertain. CDR1 and CDR2 (germline): MDHEN, SYDVKM. This CDR3 has 14 amino acids. V dropped 7 bases and J dropped 2 bases, with 12 bases sitting between them. CDR3 region: CASIGQVPYNEQFF. CDR3 nucleotide sequence: TGTGCCAGCATTGGCCAAGTGCCCTACAATGAGCAGTTCTTC.

The genes are TRBV11-1 and TRBJ2-2; D perhaps matches TRBD2 (5 bases). Germline V gene sequence: CDR1 SGHAT, CDR2 FQDESV (reference sequence). Trimming removed 0 bases at V and 0 bases at J, with 11 bases between. This CDR3 contains 17 residues. The CDR3 DNA reads as TGTGCCAGCAGCTTAGCGTCGGGGTTCGCGAACACCGGGGAGCTGTTTTTT. It yields the protein CASSLASGFANTGELFF. Full variable domain (rest looked up from reference TRBV11-1 and TRBJ2-2): EAEVAQSPRYKITEKSQAVAFWCDPISGHATLYWYRQILGQGPELLVQFQDESVVDDSQLPKDRFSAERLKGVDSTLKIQPAELGDSAMYLCASSLASGFANTGELFFGEGSRLTVL.

The V and J genes are TRBV28 and TRBJ2-2; 7 bases align to TRBD1. J gave up 5 bases and V 3 bases, and 6 bases lay outside the gene matches. The germline gives CDR1 MDHEN, CDR2 SYDVKM. The CDR3 runs to 15 residues. In DNA form, the CDR3 reads TGTGCCAGCAGTTTGGGGGACAGCCCAACCGGGGAGCTGTTTTTT. It encodes CASSLGDSPTGELFF.

The CDR3 DNA reads TGTGCCAGCACGACCCGGGGTGGAGGCACAGATACGCAGTATTTT. It is translated as CASTTRGGGTDTQYF. The chain has TRBV3-1 (or the pseudogene TRBV3-2) and TRBJ2-3; D is perhaps TRBD2 (5 bases). Trimming took off 7 bases at V and 1 base at J, with 15 bases between the two ends. This CDR3 has 15 amino acids. Germline V gene sequence: CDR1 LGHDT, CDR2 YNNKEL (reference sequence).

The genes are TRBV30 and TRBJ2-7; 11 bases align to TRBD1. V gave up 3 bases and J gave up 1 base; unmatched junction bases: 2. CDR1 and CDR2 (germline): GTSNPN, SVGIG (reference sequence). This CDR3 is built from 14 residues. The CDR3 is CAWSRDRGSYEQYF. The CDR3 DNA reads as TGTGCCTGGAGCCGGGACAGGGGGTCCTACGAGCAGTACTTC.

The chain is built from TRBV7-9 and TRBJ1-1, with TRBD1 identical over 7 bases. The CDR3 length is 14 residues. V gave up 5 bases and J gave up 0 bases; unmatched junction bases: 3. Germline CDR1 and CDR2: SEHNR and FQNEAQ (reference sequence). The CDR3 loop reads CASSLQGLNTEAFF. CDR3 nucleotide sequence: TGTGCCAGCAGCCTACAGGGGTTGAACACTGAAGCTTTCTTT.

CDR3 DNA sequence: TGTGCCAGTACACCGGGAGACCGCCTCGGGAGCACAGATACGCAGTATTTT. Translated: CASTPGDRLGSTDTQYF. The rearrangement links TRBV19 to TRBJ2-3, with D possibly being TRBD2 (6 bases). The CDR3 runs to 17 residues. Germline assignment: CDR1 LNHDA and CDR2 SQIVND (reference sequence). V was cut by 7 bases and J by 0 bases, with 20 bases left in between.

Here the CDR3 DNA reads TGCAGTGCCGGAGACACCGGGGAGCTGTTTTTT. This sequence encodes CSAGDTGELFF. The chain is built from TRBV20-1 and TRBJ2-2; D is ambiguous. Germline V lookup: CDR1 DFQATT, CDR2 SNEGSKA (reference sequence). V gave up 6 bases and J gave up 3 bases, with 5 bases separating them. The CDR3 runs 11 residues.

The chain employs TRBV6-1 and TRBJ1-6; 7 nucleotides line up with TRBD1. The V gene's germline CDR1 is MNHNS and CDR2 SASEGT. The CDR3 length is 17 residues. With 4 bases clipped from V and 1 base from J, the junction kept 7 bases outside the gene matches. DNA of the CDR3: TGTGCCAGCAGTGCTAAACAGGGGAGTTCCTATAATTCACCCCTCCACTTT. Amino acids: CASSAKQGSSYNSPLHF.

This chain links TRBV29-1 with TRBJ2-5; 7 bases are a match to TRBD2. This CDR3 region has 14 residues. CDR1 is SQVTM and CDR2 is ANQGSEA in the germline V gene. J gave up 3 bases and V 2 bases, and 6 bases lay outside the gene matches. The CDR3 here is CSVEFPGTKETQYF. The CDR3 nucleotides are TGCAGCGTTGAATTCCCCGGGACTAAAGAGACCCAGTACTTC.

The chain carries TRBV11-3 and TRBJ2-7; possibly TRBD2 for D (5 bases). Trimming stripped 5 bases from V and 4 bases from J, with 9 bases between. Germline assignment: CDR1 SGHNT and CDR2 YENEEA. This CDR3 comprises 12 residues. CDR3 nucleotides: TGTGCCAGCAGCGCGGCGGGTTACGAGCAGTACTTC. It is translated as CASSAAGYEQYF. Using reference TRBV11-3 and TRBJ2-7 for the parts outside the CDR3, the full variable domain is EAGVVQSPRYKIIEKKQPVAFWCNPISGHNTLYWYLQNLGQGPELLIRYENEEAVDDSQLPKDRFSAERLKGVDSTLKIQPAELGDSAVYLCASSAAGYEQYFGPGTRLTVT.

The chain's CDR3 is CASSSTGVGTGELFF. For the CDR3, the DNA is TGTGCCAGCAGTTCTACAGGGGTCGGCACCGGGGAGCTGTTTTTT. The chain has TRBV27 and TRBJ2-2; 7 bases line up with TRBD1. The ends lost 4 bases at V and 4 bases at J; junction bases unmatched: 6. The CDR3 has 15 amino acids. Germline CDR1 and CDR2: MNHEY and SMNVEV (reference sequence).

The chain uses TRBV27 and TRBJ1-2, with 8 bases that match TRBD1. The germline V gene has CDR1 MNHEY and CDR2 SMNVEV (reference sequence). The CDR3 is 15 residues long. V dropped 4 bases and J dropped 3; count of bases not matched to a gene: 7. DNA of the CDR3: TGTGCCAGCAGTTCATCCGGGACAGGTCACTATGGCTACACCTTC. Translated, it gives CASSSSGTGHYGYTF.